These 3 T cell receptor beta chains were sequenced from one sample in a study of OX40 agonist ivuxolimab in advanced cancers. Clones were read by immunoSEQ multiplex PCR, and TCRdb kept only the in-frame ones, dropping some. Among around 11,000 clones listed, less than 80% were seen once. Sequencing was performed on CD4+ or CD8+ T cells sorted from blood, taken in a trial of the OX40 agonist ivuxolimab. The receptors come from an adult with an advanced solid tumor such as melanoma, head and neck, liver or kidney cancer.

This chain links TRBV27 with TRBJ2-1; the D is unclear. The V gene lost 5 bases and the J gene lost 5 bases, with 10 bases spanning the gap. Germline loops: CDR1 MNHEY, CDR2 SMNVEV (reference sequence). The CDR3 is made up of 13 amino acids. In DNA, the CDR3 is TGTGCCAGCAGTCCCCTGGCCCACAATGAGCAGTTCTTC. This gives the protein CASSPLAHNEQFF.

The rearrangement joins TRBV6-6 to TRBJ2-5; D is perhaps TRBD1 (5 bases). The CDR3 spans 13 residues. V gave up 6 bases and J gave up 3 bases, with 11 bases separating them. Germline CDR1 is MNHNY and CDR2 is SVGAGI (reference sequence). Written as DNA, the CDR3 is TGTGCCAGCAGCTCCGTCAGGGAAGAGACCCAGTACTTC. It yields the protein CASSSVREETQYF.

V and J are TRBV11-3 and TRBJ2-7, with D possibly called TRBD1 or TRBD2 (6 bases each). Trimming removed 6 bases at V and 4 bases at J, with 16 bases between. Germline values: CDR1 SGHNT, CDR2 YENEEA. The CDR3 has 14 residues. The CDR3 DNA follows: TGTGCCAGCAGATACGGCGGAGGGGGATACGAGCAGTACTTC. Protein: CASRYGGGGYEQYF.